This passage covers 15 T cell receptor beta chains from one sample sequenced in a study of shared clonotypes between healthy human individuals. Naive CD8 cells were CD45RO-negative, positively selected for CCR7, excluding terminally differentiated effector memory CD45RA+ cells. Generated by immunoSEQ multiplex PCR, the TCRdb table keeps only in-frame clones and is missing some. The sample holds some 580,000 clones, roughly 98% seen once. Sequencing was done on a sample of naive CD8+ T cells sorted from blood. The receptors shown here come from a young man in good health.

This rearrangement joins TRBV27 to TRBJ2-1; 14 nucleotides line up with TRBD2. The CDR3 is 16 residues long. The junction had 6 bases not matched to a gene; V was cut back by 3 bases and J by 8 bases. The germline V gene encodes CDR1 MNHEY and CDR2 SMNVEV (reference sequence). Here the CDR3 DNA reads TGTGCCAGCAGTTTGGGGACTAGCGGGAGCTCCGATGAGCAGTTCTTC. This sequence encodes CASSLGTSGSSDEQFF.

This chain connects TRBV7-9 to TRBJ2-2; 9 nucleotides line up with TRBD1. CDR1 and CDR2 from the germline V gene are SEHNR and FQNEAQ (reference sequence). This CDR3 spans 17 amino acids. V lost 2 bases to trimming and J lost 7 bases; unmatched junction nucleotides: 11. CDR3: CASSLYPDRGRIGELFF. The CDR3 DNA follows: TGTGCCAGCAGCTTATACCCGGACAGGGGAAGAATCGGGGAGCTGTTTTTT.

The genes are TRBV9 and TRBJ2-1; 7 bases line up with TRBD2. The junction had 1 base not matched to a gene; V was cut back by 3 bases and J by 4 bases. This CDR3 has 13 residues. The germline gives CDR1 SGDLS, CDR2 YYNGEE. CDR3 DNA: TGTGCCAGCAGCGGGGACTATTACAATGAGCAGTTCTTC. Its translation is CASSGDYYNEQFF.

The V and J genes are TRBV28 and TRBJ2-3; D possibly corresponds to TRBD2 (6 bases). The CDR3 extends over 15 amino acids. Germline V lookup: CDR1 MDHEN, CDR2 SYDVKM. The V gene lost 8 bases and the J gene lost 6 bases, with 21 bases spanning the gap. This chain's CDR3 is CASRSGPRGSDTQYF. The CDR3 DNA sequence: TGTGCCAGCCGCTCGGGACCGCGGGGTTCGGATACGCAGTATTTT.

This clone was counted a single time. CDR3 DNA: TGTGCCAGCAGTGATTCTGACAGACTTGAAGCTTTCTTT. It is translated as CASSDSDRLEAFF. The V call is TRBV25-1, the J call TRBJ1-1; D might be TRBD1 (5 bases). Trimming removed 3 bases at V and 7 bases at J, with 12 bases between. The CDR3 loop spans 13 amino acids. The germline V gene encodes CDR1 MGHDK and CDR2 SYGVNS.

The chain recombines TRBV7-9 with TRBJ2-5; D might be TRBD2 (6 bases). Trimming shortened V by 0 bases and J by 7 bases, and 15 bases separated the two germline ends. This CDR3 has 15 amino acids. The germline CDR1 and CDR2 sequences are SEHNR and FQNEAQ (reference sequence). CDR3 region: CASSLAQRESGTQYF. The CDR3 region has the DNA TGTGCCAGCAGCTTAGCGCAACGGGAGAGCGGGACCCAGTACTTC.

The V call is TRBV5-4, the J call TRBJ2-1; D gene uncertain. The CDR3 runs to 13 residues. Trimming removed 4 bases from V and 5 bases from J, with 10 bases in between. Germline lookup yields CDR1 SGHNT and CDR2 YYREEE (reference sequence). The CDR3 spells CASSPQLDNEQFF. The CDR3 DNA is TGTGCCAGCAGCCCCCAGCTTGACAATGAGCAGTTCTTC.

This sequence joins TRBV19 and TRBJ1-5; D uncertain. CDR1 LNHDA and CDR2 SQIVND come from the germline V gene (reference sequence). The CDR3 has 15 residues. V lost 5 bases, J lost 2 bases, and 13 bases lay in between. The CDR3 region is CASSWTLGGNQPQHF. The CDR3 region has the DNA TGTGCCAGTAGTTGGACCCTAGGAGGCAATCAGCCCCAGCATTTT. Looking up the rest from reference TRBV19 and TRBJ1-5 gives the full variable domain: DGGITQSPKYLFRKEGQNVTLSCEQNLNHDAMYWYRQDPGQGLRLIYYSQIVNDFQKGDIAEGYSVSREKKESFPLTVTSAQKNPTAFYLCASSWTLGGNQPQHFGDGTRLSIL.

J is TRBJ2-3 and V is TRBV9; 13 bases match TRBD2. The CDR3 totals 16 residues. Per the germline V gene, CDR1 is SGDLS and CDR2 is YYNGEE. The junction had 13 bases not matched to a gene; V was cut back by 3 bases and J by 12 bases. The CDR3 loop reads CASSERVEGTSGNQYF. The DNA for the CDR3 is TGTGCCAGCAGCGAGCGCGTCGAGGGGACTAGCGGGAATCAGTATTTT.

The chain has TRBV9 and TRBJ2-7, with 8 bases that match TRBD2. The CDR3 is 14 residues long. The V segment lost 5 bases and the J segment 2 bases; nucleotides outside the gene matches: 6. The germline CDR1 and CDR2 sequences are SGDLS and YYNGEE. The CDR3 region is CASSPGLDTYEQYF. The CDR3 nucleotides are TGTGCCAGCAGTCCGGGACTAGACACCTACGAGCAGTACTTC.

This chain uses TRBV27 with TRBJ2-7, with unresolved D. CDR1 and CDR2 from the germline V gene are MNHEY and SMNVEV (reference sequence). V gave up 2 bases and J gave up 0 bases, with 11 bases separating them. The CDR3 extends over 15 amino acids. The CDR3 here is CASSLMSVNSYEQYF. DNA for the CDR3: TGTGCCAGCAGTTTAATGTCAGTGAACTCCTACGAGCAGTACTTC.

The V and J genes are TRBV2 and TRBJ2-2, with D tentatively TRBD1 (6 bases). Germline lookup yields CDR1 SNHLY and CDR2 FYNNEI. The CDR3 extends over 13 amino acids. Trimming removed 7 bases from V and 9 bases from J, with 15 bases in between. CDR3 sequence: CASNTNRDWELFF. For the CDR3, the DNA is TGTGCCAGCAACACCAACAGGGATTGGGAGCTGTTTTTT.

The gene calls are TRBV6-6 and TRBJ1-4; 9 bases align to TRBD1. This CDR3 comprises 15 residues. J was trimmed by 7 bases and V by 4 bases; bases with no gene match: 7. Germline loops: CDR1 MNHNY, CDR2 SVGAGI (reference sequence). The CDR3 reads CASSSGTGTIEKLFF. The CDR3 region has the DNA TGTGCCAGCAGTTCCGGGACAGGGACGATTGAAAAACTGTTTTTT.

The chain is built from TRBV10-3 and TRBJ2-7, with a weak D call TRBD2 (6 bases). Trimming removed 10 bases at V and 4 bases at J, with 17 bases between. CDR3 length: 13 residues. The germline gives CDR1 ENHRY, CDR2 SYGVKD. The CDR3 here is CASMSSADYEQYF. The CDR3 DNA reads as TGTGCCAGCATGTCTAGCGCAGATTACGAGCAGTACTTC.

Points on this clone: Other DNA sequences in this specimen translate into the identical CDR3. The chain employs TRBV9 and TRBJ2-3, with D perhaps matching TRBD2 (6 bases). The germline V gene encodes CDR1 SGDLS and CDR2 YYNGEE. Trimming took 0 bases from V and 2 from J, leaving 10 bases between them. The CDR3 covers 15 residues. Here the CDR3 DNA reads TGTGCCAGCAGCGTAGGCGTAGCGGACACAGATACGCAGTATTTT. Translated, it gives CASSVGVADTDTQYF.